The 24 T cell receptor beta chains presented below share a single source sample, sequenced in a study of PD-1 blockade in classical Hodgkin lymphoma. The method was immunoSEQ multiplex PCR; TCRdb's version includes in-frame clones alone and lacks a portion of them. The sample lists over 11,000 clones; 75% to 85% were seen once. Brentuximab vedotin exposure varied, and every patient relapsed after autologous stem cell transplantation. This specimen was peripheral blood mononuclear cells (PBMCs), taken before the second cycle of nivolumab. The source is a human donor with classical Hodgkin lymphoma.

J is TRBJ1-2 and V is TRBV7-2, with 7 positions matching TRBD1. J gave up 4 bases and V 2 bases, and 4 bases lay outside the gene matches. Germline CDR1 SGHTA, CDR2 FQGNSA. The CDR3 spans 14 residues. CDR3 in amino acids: CASSLKGASYGYTF. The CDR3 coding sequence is TGTGCCAGCAGCTTAAAGGGGGCTTCCTATGGCTACACCTTC.

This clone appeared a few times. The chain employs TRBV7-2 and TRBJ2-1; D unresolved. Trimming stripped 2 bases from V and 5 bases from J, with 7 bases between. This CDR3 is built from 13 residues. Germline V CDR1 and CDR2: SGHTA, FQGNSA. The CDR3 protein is CASSLMENNEQFF. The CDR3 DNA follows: TGTGCCAGCAGCTTAATGGAAAACAATGAGCAGTTCTTC.

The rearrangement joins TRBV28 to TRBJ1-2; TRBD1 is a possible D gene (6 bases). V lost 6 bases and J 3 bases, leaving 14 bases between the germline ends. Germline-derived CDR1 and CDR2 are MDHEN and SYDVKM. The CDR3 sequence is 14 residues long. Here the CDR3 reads CASSRRQVYYGYTF. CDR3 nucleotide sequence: TGTGCCAGCAGCCGAAGACAGGTCTACTATGGCTACACCTTC.

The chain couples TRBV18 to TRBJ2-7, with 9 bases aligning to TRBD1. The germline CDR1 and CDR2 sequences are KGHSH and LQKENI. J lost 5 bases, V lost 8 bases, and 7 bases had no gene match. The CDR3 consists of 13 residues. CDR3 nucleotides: TGTGCCAGCGGAGGACAGGGGATCAACGAGCAGTACTTC. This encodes CASGGQGINEQYF. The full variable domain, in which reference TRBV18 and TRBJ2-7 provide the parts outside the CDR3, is NAGVMQNPRHLVRRRGQEARLRCSPMKGHSHVYWYRQLPEEGLKFMVYLQKENIIDESGMPKERFSAEFPKEGPSILRIQQVVRGDSAAYFCASGGQGINEQYFGPGTRLTVT.

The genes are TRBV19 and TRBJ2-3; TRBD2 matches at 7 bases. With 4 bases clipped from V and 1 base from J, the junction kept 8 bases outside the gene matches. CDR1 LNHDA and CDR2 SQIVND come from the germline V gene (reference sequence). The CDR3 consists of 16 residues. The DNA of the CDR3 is TGTGCCAGTAGTACCGCCCGCGGGGGACGCACAGATACGCAGTATTTT. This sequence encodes CASSTARGGRTDTQYF.

The chain's CDR3 is CASSYQGSNTEAFF. The CDR3 DNA is TGCGCCAGCAGCTACCAGGGATCGAACACTGAAGCTTTCTTT. The rearrangement links TRBV5-1 to TRBJ1-1; D is perhaps TRBD1 (5 bases). Trimming took 3 bases from V and 1 from J, leaving 10 bases between them. CDR1 is SGHRS, CDR2 YFSETQ, per germline. This CDR3 spans 14 amino acids.

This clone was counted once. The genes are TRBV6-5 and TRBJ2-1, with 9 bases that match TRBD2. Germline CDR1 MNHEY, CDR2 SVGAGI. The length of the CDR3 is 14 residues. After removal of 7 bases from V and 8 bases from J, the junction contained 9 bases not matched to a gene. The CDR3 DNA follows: TGTGCCAGCAAGGATGTGAAGCGGGGGGATGAGCAGTTCTTC. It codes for CASKDVKRGDEQFF.

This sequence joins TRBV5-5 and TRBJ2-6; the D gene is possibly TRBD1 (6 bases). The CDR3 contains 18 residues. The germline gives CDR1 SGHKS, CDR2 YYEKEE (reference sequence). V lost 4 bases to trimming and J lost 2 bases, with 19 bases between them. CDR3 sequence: CASSPPRGGQTGANVLTF. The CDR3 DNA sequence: TGTGCCAGCAGCCCCCCGCGAGGGGGTCAGACTGGGGCCAACGTCCTGACTTTC.

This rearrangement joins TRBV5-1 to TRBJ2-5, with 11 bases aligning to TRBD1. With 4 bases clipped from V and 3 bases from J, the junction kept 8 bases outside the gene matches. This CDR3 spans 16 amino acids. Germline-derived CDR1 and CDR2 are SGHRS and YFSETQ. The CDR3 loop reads CASSRGQGAPKETQYF. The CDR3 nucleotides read TGCGCCAGCAGCCGCGGACAGGGGGCCCCTAAAGAGACCCAGTACTTC.

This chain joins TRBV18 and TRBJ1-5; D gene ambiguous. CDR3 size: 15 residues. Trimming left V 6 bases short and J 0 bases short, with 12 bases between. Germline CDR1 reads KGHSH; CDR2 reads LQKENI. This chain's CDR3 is CASSSLGNSNQPQHF. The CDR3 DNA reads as TGTGCCAGCTCCTCATTGGGAAATAGCAATCAGCCCCAGCATTTT.

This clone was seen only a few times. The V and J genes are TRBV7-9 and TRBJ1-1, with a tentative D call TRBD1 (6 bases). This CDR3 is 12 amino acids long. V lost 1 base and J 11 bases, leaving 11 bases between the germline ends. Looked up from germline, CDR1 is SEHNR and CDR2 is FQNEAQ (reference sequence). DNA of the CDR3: TGTGCCAGCAGCTTAGAGGGGGACGAGGCTTTCTTT. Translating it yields CASSLEGDEAFF.

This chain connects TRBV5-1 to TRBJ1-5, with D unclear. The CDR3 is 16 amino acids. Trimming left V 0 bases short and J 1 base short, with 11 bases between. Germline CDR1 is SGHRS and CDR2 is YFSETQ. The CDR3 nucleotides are TGCGCCAGCAGCTTGGCTCCTCTAGGGAGCAATCAGCCCCAGCATTTT. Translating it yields CASSLAPLGSNQPQHF. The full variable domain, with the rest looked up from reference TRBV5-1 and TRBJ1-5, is KAGVTQTPRYLIKTRGQQVTLSCSPISGHRSVSWYQQTPGQGLQFLFEYFSETQRNKGNFPGRFSGRQFSNSRSEMNVSTLELGDSALYLCASSLAPLGSNQPQHFGDGTRLSIL.

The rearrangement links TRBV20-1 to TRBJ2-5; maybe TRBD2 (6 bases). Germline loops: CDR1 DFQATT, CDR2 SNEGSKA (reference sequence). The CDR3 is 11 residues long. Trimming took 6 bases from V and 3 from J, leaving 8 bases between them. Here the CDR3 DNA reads TGCAGTGCCACGGGGGAAGAGACCCAGTACTTC. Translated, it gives CSATGEETQYF.

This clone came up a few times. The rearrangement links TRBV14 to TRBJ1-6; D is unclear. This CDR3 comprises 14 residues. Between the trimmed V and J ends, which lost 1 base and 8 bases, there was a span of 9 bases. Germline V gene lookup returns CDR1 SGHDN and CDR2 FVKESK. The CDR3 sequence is CASSQGVGYSPLHF. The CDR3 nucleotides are TGTGCCAGCAGCCAAGGCGTGGGTTATTCACCCCTCCACTTT. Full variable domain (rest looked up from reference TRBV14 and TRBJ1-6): EAGVTQFPSHSVIEKGQTVTLRCDPISGHDNLYWYRRVMGKEIKFLLHFVKESKQDESGMPNNRFLAERTGGTYSTLKVQPAELEDSGVYFCASSQGVGYSPLHFGNGTRLTVT.

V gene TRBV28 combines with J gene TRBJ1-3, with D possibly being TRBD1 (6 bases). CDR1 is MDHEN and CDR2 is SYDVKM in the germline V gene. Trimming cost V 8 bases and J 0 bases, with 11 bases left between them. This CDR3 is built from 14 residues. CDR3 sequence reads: CASAGVGSGNTIYF. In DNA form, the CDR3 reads TGTGCCAGCGCAGGGGTCGGCTCTGGAAACACCATATATTTT.

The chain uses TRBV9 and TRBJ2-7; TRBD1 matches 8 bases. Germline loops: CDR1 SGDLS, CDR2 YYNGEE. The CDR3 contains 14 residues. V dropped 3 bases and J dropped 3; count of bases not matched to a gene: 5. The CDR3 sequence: CASSAGQAVYEQYF. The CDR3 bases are TGTGCCAGCAGCGCGGGACAGGCTGTCTACGAGCAGTACTTC.

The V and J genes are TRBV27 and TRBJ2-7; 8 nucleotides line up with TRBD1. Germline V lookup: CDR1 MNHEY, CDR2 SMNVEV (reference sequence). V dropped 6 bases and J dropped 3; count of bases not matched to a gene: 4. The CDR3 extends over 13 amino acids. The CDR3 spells CASRFTGGYEQYF. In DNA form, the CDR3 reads TGTGCCAGCAGGTTCACAGGGGGCTACGAGCAGTACTTC.

CDR3 amino acids: CASSPQADTQYF. In nucleotides, the CDR3 is TGTGCCAGCTCCCCTCAAGCAGATACGCAGTATTTT. The chain employs TRBV18 and TRBJ2-3; D remains unclear. Germline V gene lookup returns CDR1 KGHSH and CDR2 LQKENI. V was trimmed by 6 bases and J by 4 bases, leaving 8 bases between them. The CDR3 length is 12 residues.

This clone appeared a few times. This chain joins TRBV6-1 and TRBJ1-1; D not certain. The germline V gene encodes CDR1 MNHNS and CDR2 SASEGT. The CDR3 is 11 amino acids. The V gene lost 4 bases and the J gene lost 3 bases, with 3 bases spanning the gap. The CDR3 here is CASSGYTEAFF. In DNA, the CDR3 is TGTGCCAGCAGTGGATACACTGAAGCTTTCTTT.

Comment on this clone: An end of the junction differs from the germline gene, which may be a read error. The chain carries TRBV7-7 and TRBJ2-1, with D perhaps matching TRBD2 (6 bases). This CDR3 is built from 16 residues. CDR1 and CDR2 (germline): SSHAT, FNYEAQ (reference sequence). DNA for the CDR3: TGTGCTAGCAGCCCACCGGGACTTAGATCCTACAATGAGCAGTTCTTC. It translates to CASSPPGLRSYNEQFF.

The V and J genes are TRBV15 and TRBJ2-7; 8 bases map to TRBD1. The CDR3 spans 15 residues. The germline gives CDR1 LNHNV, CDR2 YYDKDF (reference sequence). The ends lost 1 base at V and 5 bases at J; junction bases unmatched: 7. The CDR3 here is CATSRARTGYDEQYF. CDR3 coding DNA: TGTGCCACCAGCAGAGCTAGGACAGGGTACGACGAGCAGTACTTC.

The CDR3: CASTGAHTGELFF. The CDR3 DNA sequence: TGTGCCAGCACTGGGGCTCACACCGGGGAGCTGTTTTTT. The V gene is TRBV2, the J gene TRBJ2-2, with D perhaps TRBD1 (5 bases). This CDR3 has 13 amino acids. Germline CDR1 is SNHLY and CDR2 is FYNNEI. Deletions cut 7 bases from V and 3 bases from J, with 9 bases between.

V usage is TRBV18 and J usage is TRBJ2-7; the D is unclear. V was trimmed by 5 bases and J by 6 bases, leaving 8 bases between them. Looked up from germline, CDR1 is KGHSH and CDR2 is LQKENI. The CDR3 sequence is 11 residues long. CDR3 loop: CASSSFGEQYF. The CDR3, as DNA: TGTGCCAGCTCATCGTTCGGCGAGCAGTACTTC. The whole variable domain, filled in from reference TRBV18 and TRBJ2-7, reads NAGVMQNPRHLVRRRGQEARLRCSPMKGHSHVYWYRQLPEEGLKFMVYLQKENIIDESGMPKERFSAEFPKEGPSILRIQQVVRGDSAAYFCASSSFGEQYFGPGTRLTVT.

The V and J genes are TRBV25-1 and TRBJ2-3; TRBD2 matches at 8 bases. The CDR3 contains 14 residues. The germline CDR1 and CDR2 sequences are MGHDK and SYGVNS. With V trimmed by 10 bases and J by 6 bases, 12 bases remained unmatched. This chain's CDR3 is CATREGGGPDTQYF. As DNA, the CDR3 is TGTGCCACTAGGGAAGGCGGGGGGCCGGATACGCAGTATTTT.